The entry below describes one TCR beta chain. Its cognate antigen is unknown. The data derive from a study of T cell responses to AZD1222 COVID-19 vaccine. Study-wide results and caveats: There were mostly white British donors and more females than males, and clonal diversity was possibly underestimated. Spike-specific TCR breadth rose after two AZD1222 doses, and depth rose as well. Mapped onto spike, vaccine-associated CD4 TCRs spanned it and were dominant at 160-218 and 743-854.

Profiling relied on immunoSEQ multiplex PCR, and the TCRdb table lists in-frame clones only, not all of them. The repertoire holds approximately 200,000 clones, 80% to 90% seen once, with around 2.5% in the top ten. The CDR3 extends over 12 amino acids. Trimming cost V 0 bases and J 5 bases, with 3 bases left between them. CDR1 SGHNT and CDR2 YYREEE come from the germline V gene (reference sequence). Sequenced here: peripheral blood, sampled on day 0 of MenACWY control vaccination. This receptor was taken from an adult in good health. The chain has TRBV5-4 and TRBJ1-5; no definite D call. For the CDR3, the DNA is TGTGCCAGCAGCTTGGGAGATCAGCCCCAGCATTTT. It translates to CASSLGDQPQHF.